Below are 28 T cell receptor beta chains sequenced from a single sample in a study of blood T cell repertoires in COVID-19. The repertoire was sequenced with immunoSEQ multiplex PCR; TCRdb's copy has only in-frame clones and lacks some. The table records roughly 55,000 clones, about four fifths of them present only once. The sample comprised peripheral blood. The receptor set was obtained from a woman aged 55-69 years with acute or convalescent COVID-19.

The CDR3 here is CASSLETGAPEAFF. CDR3 DNA: TGTGCCAGCAGCCTGGAAACAGGGGCCCCTGAAGCTTTCTTT. V usage is TRBV7-9 and J usage is TRBJ1-1; 7 positions agree with TRBD1. Germline values: CDR1 SEHNR, CDR2 FQNEAQ (reference sequence). This CDR3 spans 14 amino acids. V lost 5 bases, J lost 6 bases, and 9 bases stayed unmatched.

J is TRBJ2-5 and V is TRBV19; 7 bases align to TRBD1. J was trimmed by 5 bases and V by 6 bases; bases with no gene match: 9. The CDR3 totals 14 residues. Germline values: CDR1 LNHDA, CDR2 SQIVND (reference sequence). CDR3 protein: CASSPTGIMETQYF. CDR3 in DNA: TGTGCCAGTAGCCCGACAGGGATTATGGAGACCCAGTACTTC.

The genes are TRBV13 and TRBJ1-1; D uncertain. This CDR3 is 14 amino acids long. Per germline, CDR1 PRHDT and CDR2 FYEKMQ (reference sequence). The V gene lost 2 bases and the J gene lost 5 bases, with 12 bases spanning the gap. CDR3 in amino acids: CASSLSNSHTEAFF. CDR3 sequence (DNA): TGTGCCAGCAGCTTATCCAACAGTCATACTGAAGCTTTCTTT.

V is TRBV2 and J is TRBJ2-6, with D hard to call. The CDR3 length is 14 residues. V gave up 7 bases and J gave up 0 bases, with 7 bases separating them. Germline-derived CDR1 and CDR2 are SNHLY and FYNNEI. The CDR3 region is CASKRSSGANVLTF. The DNA for the CDR3 is TGTGCCAGCAAAAGGAGCTCTGGGGCCAACGTCCTGACTTTC.

This sequence joins TRBV6-4 and TRBJ1-5; no firm D call. The CDR3 spans 10 residues. Germline loops: CDR1 MRHNA, CDR2 SNTAGT. With 8 bases removed from V and 5 bases from J, the gap between germline ends came to 4 bases. CDR3 protein: CASPYQPQHF. For the CDR3, the DNA is TGTGCCAGCCCTTATCAGCCCCAGCATTTT.

This sequence joins TRBV6-5 and TRBJ2-1; TRBD2 matches 10 bases. Per the germline V gene, CDR1 is MNHEY and CDR2 is SVGAGI. V was clipped by 6 bases and J by 3 bases; unmatched bases: 5. This CDR3 contains 15 residues. The CDR3 DNA is TGTGCCAGCAGGACCATAGCGGGAGGCTACAATGAGCAGTTCTTC. Translating gives CASRTIAGGYNEQFF.

This clone was observed once. The J gene is TRBJ1-1, the V gene TRBV19; TRBD1 agrees at 10 bases. The germline CDR1 and CDR2 sequences are LNHDA and SQIVND (reference sequence). J was trimmed by 5 bases and V by 5 bases; bases with no gene match: 2. This CDR3 contains 13 residues. CDR3 DNA sequence: TGTGCCAGTAGTGACAGGGGGCATACTGAAGCTTTCTTT. It translates to CASSDRGHTEAFF.

The V and J genes are TRBV14 and TRBJ1-2, with TRBD1 matching 7 bases. From germline, CDR1 is SGHDN and CDR2 FVKESK. Germline trimming cut 5 bases from V and 8 bases from J; bases unmatched to any gene: 8. The CDR3 has 13 residues. The CDR3 is CASSKRDSTGYTF. The CDR3 nucleotides read TGTGCCAGCAGCAAGAGGGACAGTACCGGCTACACCTTC.

The chain combines TRBV6-5 with TRBJ1-5; 7 bases agree with TRBD1. Trimming cost V 5 bases and J 4 bases; bases outside gene matches: 8. The CDR3 has 15 amino acids. Per germline, CDR1 MNHEY and CDR2 SVGAGI. In nucleotides, the CDR3 is TGTGCCAGCAGTCTCCAGAAGGGGGCTAATCAGCCCCAGCATTTT. Amino acids: CASSLQKGANQPQHF.

The chain is built from TRBV19 and TRBJ2-1; the D gene is possibly TRBD2 (7 bases). The ends were cut back, 0 bases at V and 4 bases at J, with 16 bases in the middle. CDR3 size: 17 residues. CDR1 is LNHDA and CDR2 is SQIVND in the germline V gene (reference sequence). CDR3 DNA: TGTGCCAGTAGTATAGAGGAAGGCGGGGGCACTTACAATGAGCAGTTCTTC. Its translation is CASSIEEGGGTYNEQFF.

The chain combines TRBV19 with TRBJ1-2; D is perhaps TRBD1 (6 bases). CDR1 is LNHDA, CDR2 SQIVND, per germline (reference sequence). V was cut by 8 bases and J by 8 bases, with 21 bases left in between. The CDR3 sequence is 14 residues long. Here the CDR3 reads CASRSSGTIGGYTF. DNA of the CDR3: TGTGCCAGTCGCTCGTCCGGGACAATCGGCGGCTACACCTTC.

This chain uses TRBV24-1 with TRBJ2-6; unclear D gene. Looked up from germline, CDR1 is KGHDR and CDR2 is SFDVKD. V was pared by 5 bases and J by 2 bases, with 6 bases between. The CDR3 extends over 14 amino acids. DNA for the CDR3: TGTGCCACCAGTGGTTCAACTGGGGCCAACGTCCTGACTTTC. Amino acid sequence: CATSGSTGANVLTF.

This clone was detected only a few times. This rearrangement joins TRBV7-9 to TRBJ1-3; TRBD1 might be the D (6 bases). This CDR3 spans 13 amino acids. The germline V and J ends were trimmed by 7 bases and 5 bases, with 12 bases remaining between them. From germline, CDR1 is SEHNR and CDR2 FQNEAQ (reference sequence). The CDR3 is CASKGEGRNTIYF. CDR3 bases: TGTGCCAGCAAGGGGGAGGGAAGAAACACCATATATTTT. The full variable domain, completed using reference TRBV7-9 and TRBJ1-3, is DTGVSQNPRHKITKRGQNVTFRCDPISEHNRLYWYRQTLGQGPEFLTYFQNEAQLEKSRLLSDRFSAERPKGSFSTLEIQRTEQGDSAMYLCASKGEGRNTIYFGEGSWLTVV.

Only one count was recorded for this clone. The chain carries TRBV6-6 and TRBJ1-2; D is perhaps TRBD1 (5 bases). The CDR3 consists of 13 residues. The germline V gene has CDR1 MNHNY and CDR2 SVGAGI (reference sequence). Trimming removed 8 bases at V and 2 bases at J, with 12 bases between. The CDR3 nucleotides are TGTGCCAGCGGTGGACAAGGGAACTATGGCTACACCTTC. Translated, it gives CASGGQGNYGYTF.

The chain uses TRBV5-1 and TRBJ2-7; unclear D gene. V lost 0 bases, J lost 0 bases, and 10 bases lay in between. This CDR3 is built from 15 residues. Germline V gene lookup returns CDR1 SGHRS and CDR2 YFSETQ. In nucleotides, the CDR3 is TGCGCCAGCAGCTTGGCCTTTACAGCCTCCTACGAGCAGTACTTC. This gives the protein CASSLAFTASYEQYF.

DNA for the CDR3: TGTGCCAGCAGCAAAGGGGAAGCTCGGGATTCTGAGCAGTTCTTC. Its translation is CASSKGEARDSEQFF. The V call is TRBV21-1, the J call TRBJ2-1; TRBD2 was called by the table and not checked on the DNA. TRBV21-1 is tagged as a pseudogene. This CDR3 region has 15 residues.

This clone was seen a single time. The V call is TRBV18, the J call TRBJ1-1; D may be TRBD1 (5 bases). V was trimmed by 4 bases and J by 2 bases, leaving 14 bases between them. The CDR3 has 15 residues. The germline gives CDR1 KGHSH, CDR2 LQKENI. This CDR3 reads CASSRPDGGNTEAFF. Written as DNA, the CDR3 is TGTGCCAGCTCACGCCCGGACGGGGGAAACACTGAAGCTTTCTTT.

J is TRBJ1-2 and V is TRBV4-1; D not certain. The CDR3 loop spans 13 amino acids. Germline V gives CDR1 MGHRA, CDR2 YSYEKL. V shed 0 bases and J shed 4 bases, with 6 bases lying between them. The DNA for the CDR3 is TGCGCCAGCAGCCAAGAACGGGGCTATGGCTACACCTTC. This sequence encodes CASSQERGYGYTF.

This sequence joins TRBV7-7 and TRBJ2-1; 8 nucleotides line up with TRBD2. J lost 5 bases, V lost 5 bases, and 17 bases had no gene match. The germline V gene has CDR1 SSHAT and CDR2 FNYEAQ (reference sequence). The CDR3 has 18 amino acids. The CDR3 is CASSPFGLAVRSNNEQFF. CDR3 sequence (DNA): TGTGCCAGCAGCCCTTTCGGACTAGCCGTTCGAAGCAACAATGAGCAGTTCTTC.

DNA of the CDR3: TGTGCCAGCTCACCAGCGACAGGGAAGGGGAACACTGAAGCTTTCTTT. It yields the protein CASSPATGKGNTEAFF. The chain couples TRBV18 to TRBJ1-1; TRBD1 agrees at 7 bases. V lost 2 bases and J lost 1; bases outside the gene matches: 7. The CDR3 is 16 amino acids. Germline values: CDR1 KGHSH, CDR2 LQKENI.

This clone was seen a handful of times. The CDR3 DNA reads as TGTGCCAGTAGTATCGGTGACGGGCAGGGGAACGAGCAGTACTTC. Protein sequence: CASSIGDGQGNEQYF. This chain uses TRBV19 with TRBJ2-7; D possibly corresponds to TRBD1 (6 bases). The V gene lost 3 bases and the J gene lost 5 bases, with 17 bases spanning the gap. This CDR3 has 15 residues. The germline V gene encodes CDR1 LNHDA and CDR2 SQIVND (reference sequence). The full variable domain, with the rest looked up from reference TRBV19 and TRBJ2-7, is DGGITQSPKYLFRKEGQNVTLSCEQNLNHDAMYWYRQDPGQGLRLIYYSQIVNDFQKGDIAEGYSVSREKKESFPLTVTSAQKNPTAFYLCASSIGDGQGNEQYFGPGTRLTVT.

The chain combines TRBV6-5 with TRBJ1-6, with 11 bases aligning to TRBD1. V lost 2 bases to trimming and J lost 11 bases; unmatched junction nucleotides: 5. There are 15 residues in the CDR3. Germline V lookup: CDR1 MNHEY, CDR2 SVGAGI. The CDR3: CASSYEGTGGTPLHF. The DNA of the CDR3 is TGTGCCAGCAGTTACGAAGGGACAGGGGGTACACCCCTCCACTTT.

The chain is built from TRBV18 and TRBJ2-7; perhaps TRBD1 as D (6 bases). V was trimmed by 2 bases and J by 3 bases, leaving 14 bases between them. From germline, CDR1 is KGHSH and CDR2 LQKENI. This CDR3 has 15 residues. CDR3 protein: CASSPGTSTGYEQYF. The CDR3, as DNA: TGTGCCAGCTCACCAGGGACAAGCACCGGCTACGAGCAGTACTTC.

V is TRBV5-4 and J is TRBJ2-7; the D is unclear. V gave up 2 bases and J gave up 6 bases, with 15 bases separating them. CDR1 and CDR2 from the germline V gene are SGHNT and YYREEE (reference sequence). The CDR3 sequence is 14 residues long. CDR3 amino acids: CASSLPDRRVEQYF. Here the CDR3 DNA reads TGTGCCAGCAGCTTACCTGACCGGAGAGTCGAGCAGTACTTC.

V is TRBV28 and J is TRBJ1-1; the match to TRBD1 covers 8 bases. The V gene end was trimmed by 5 bases and the J gene end by 3 bases; junction bases not matched to a gene: 8. Germline lookup yields CDR1 MDHEN and CDR2 SYDVKM. This CDR3 region has 15 residues. The CDR3 DNA reads as TGTGCCAGCAGTCGGCTGGACAGGGAGGACACTGAAGCTTTCTTT. It is translated as CASSRLDREDTEAFF.

This sequence joins TRBV10-3 and TRBJ2-7, with 12 bases lining up with TRBD2. With 6 bases clipped from V and 0 bases from J, the junction kept 9 bases outside the gene matches. Germline CDR1 reads ENHRY; CDR2 reads SYGVKD. The CDR3 contains 17 residues. CDR3 in DNA: TGTGCCATCAGCTTACTCCGGACTAGCGGGGACTCCTACGAGCAGTACTTC. Protein sequence: CAISLLRTSGDSYEQYF.

This rearrangement joins TRBV9 to TRBJ2-7, with 10 bases fitting TRBD1. The V and J ends lost 4 bases and 4 bases, in that order; junction bases with no gene match: 8. The CDR3 runs to 15 residues. Germline lookup yields CDR1 SGDLS and CDR2 YYNGEE. The CDR3 DNA is TGTGCCAGCAGCCTGGGACAGGGGAGGCTTTACGAGCAGTACTTC. Translated, it gives CASSLGQGRLYEQYF.

This clone showed up just a few times. This sequence joins TRBV7-2 and TRBJ2-3, with D perhaps matching TRBD2 (5 bases). V lost 5 bases, J lost 1 base, and 13 bases lay in between. CDR3 length: 15 amino acids. The germline gives CDR1 SGHTA, CDR2 FQGNSA. Written as DNA, the CDR3 is TGTGCCAGCAGCCCTAGCCCGTGGGGCACAGATACGCAGTATTTT. Its translation is CASSPSPWGTDTQYF.